The 5 T cell receptor beta chains presented below share a single source sample, sequenced in a study of CD8 T cells in Susac syndrome. A quantity of roughly 0.5 to 1 ug RNA underwent reverse transcription using random hexamers. MiXCR was run by TCRdb on the immunoSEQ multiplex PCR reads, yielding one entry per CDR3 protein. The data contain some 100,000 distinct CDR3 sequences, over 90% of them singletons. The source material was CD4+ T cells from PBMCs. These receptors were taken from a human donor in good health.

This sequence joins TRBV19 and TRBJ1-4, with D hard to call. Germline V gene data show CDR1 as LNHDA and CDR2 as SQIVND (reference sequence). This CDR3 is built from 13 residues. The ends were cut back, 7 bases at V and 1 base at J, with 7 bases in the middle. CDR3 amino acids: CASTRGTNEKLFF. The CDR3 region has the DNA TGTGCCAGTACCCGGGGAACTAATGAAAAACTGTTTTTT.

The chain carries TRBV2 and TRBJ2-1; D is undetermined. Trimming took off 2 bases at V and 5 bases at J, with 7 bases between the two ends. CDR3 length equals 13 residues. CDR1 is SNHLY and CDR2 is FYNNEI in the germline V gene. Written as DNA, the CDR3 is TGTGCCAGCAGTGAAAACAGAGACAATGAGCAGTTCTTC. Encoded protein: CASSENRDNEQFF.

V and J are TRBV4-3 and TRBJ2-3; D unresolved. The V end lost 0 bases, the J end lost 4 bases, and 11 bases lay between the germline ends. The CDR3 length is 15 residues. Germline values: CDR1 LGHNA, CDR2 YSLEER. Here the CDR3 DNA reads TGCGCCAGCAGCCAAGATTCGGCGCTAGCAGATACGCAGTATTTT. As protein: CASSQDSALADTQYF.

The V gene is TRBV5-1, the J gene TRBJ2-2; 7 bases align to TRBD2. From germline, CDR1 is SGHRS and CDR2 YFSETQ. The CDR3 is made up of 16 amino acids. V lost 4 bases to trimming and J lost 1 base; unmatched junction nucleotides: 7. The CDR3 region is CASSRASGLNTGELFF. DNA of the CDR3: TGCGCCAGCAGCCGCGCTAGCGGTCTGAACACCGGGGAGCTGTTTTTT.

This chain uses TRBV7-8 with TRBJ1-2; weak D call: TRBD1 (5 bases). The length of the CDR3 is 14 residues. Trimming pared 5 bases from V and 4 bases from J, leaving 14 bases between. The germline CDR1 and CDR2 sequences are SGHVS and FQNEAQ. The CDR3 protein is CASSGALGFYGYTF. The CDR3 DNA sequence: TGTGCCAGCAGCGGGGCCCTTGGATTCTATGGCTACACCTTC.